These 17 T cell receptor beta chains came from one sample sequenced in a study of neurological immune-mediated disorders. MiXCR was run by TCRdb on the 5' RACE reads, yielding one entry per CDR3 protein. The sample has roughly 74,000 distinct CDR3 sequences, 4% to 6% seen once. Sequences were obtained from PBMCs. The source of these receptors is a man aged 18 to 30 with multiple sclerosis.

This clonotype was counted at least ten times. The CDR3 protein is CASSLRHSSGANVLTF. Written as DNA, the CDR3 is TGTGCCAGCAGCTTAAGACACTCCTCTGGGGCCAACGTCCTGACTTTC. The chain carries TRBV7-6 and TRBJ2-6; no firm D call. Germline CDR1 SGHVS, CDR2 FNYEAQ. There are 16 residues in the CDR3. The ends were cut back, 2 bases at V and 0 bases at J, with 8 bases in the middle.

This clonotype was counted at least ten times. The chain carries TRBV6-4 and TRBJ2-2; D gene unclear. V shed 0 bases and J shed 4 bases, with 3 bases lying between them. The CDR3 is 13 amino acids. The germline V gene encodes CDR1 MRHNA and CDR2 SNTAGT. The CDR3 coding sequence is TGTGCCAGCAGTGACTCCCCCACCGGGGAGCTGTTTTTT. It codes for CASSDSPTGELFF.

This clonotype occurred many times. The V and J genes are TRBV5-1 and TRBJ2-7, with D tentatively TRBD2 (5 bases). Germline CDR1 SGHRS, CDR2 YFSETQ. V lost 4 bases and J 1 base, leaving 12 bases between the germline ends. The CDR3 totals 14 residues. CDR3: CASSTAGKSYEQYF. Here the CDR3 DNA reads TGCGCCAGCAGCACTGCCGGGAAATCCTACGAGCAGTACTTC.

This clonotype appeared a few times. The chain joins TRBV19 to TRBJ2-7, with 7 bases matching TRBD2. Per the germline V gene, CDR1 is LNHDA and CDR2 is SQIVND (reference sequence). The J segment lost 0 bases and the V segment lost 4 bases, leaving 3 bases of the junction unmatched. CDR3 length: 14 residues. CDR3 amino acids: CASSKRGISYEQYF. The CDR3 region has the DNA TGTGCCAGTAGTAAGCGGGGCATCTCCTACGAGCAGTACTTC.

This clonotype was detected ten times or more. The chain couples TRBV5-1 to TRBJ2-2, with D uncertain. The CDR3 totals 15 residues. Per germline, CDR1 SGHRS and CDR2 YFSETQ. The V gene lost 2 bases and the J gene lost 4 bases, with 12 bases spanning the gap. In DNA, the CDR3 is TGCGCCAGCAGCTTAAAAAGTTGGGGCACCGGGGAGCTGTTTTTT. Protein sequence: CASSLKSWGTGELFF. Full variable domain (rest looked up from reference TRBV5-1 and TRBJ2-2): KAGVTQTPRYLIKTRGQQVTLSCSPISGHRSVSWYQQTPGQGLQFLFEYFSETQRNKGNFPGRFSGRQFSNSRSEMNVSTLELGDSALYLCASSLKSWGTGELFFGEGSRLTVL.

In this sample, this clonotype turned up many times. The J gene is TRBJ2-1, the V gene TRBV7-9; 15 bases are a match to TRBD2. The CDR3 is 17 amino acids. CDR1 is SEHNR, CDR2 FQNEAQ, per germline (reference sequence). The trim removed 5 bases at V and 4 bases at J, leaving 6 bases unmatched. Written as DNA, the CDR3 is TGTGCCAGCAGCCCGAAGGGACTAGCGGGAGGTTACAATGAGCAGTTCTTC. This gives the protein CASSPKGLAGGYNEQFF.

This clonotype showed up many times. The chain combines TRBV20-1 with TRBJ2-3; 8 bases match TRBD1. Trimming removed 6 bases from V and 1 base from J; junction bases left unmatched: 12. The CDR3 covers 16 residues. CDR1 and CDR2 from the germline V gene are DFQATT and SNEGSKA (reference sequence). CDR3 DNA: TGCAGTGCCCATCACGCAGGGGGCGCGGGCACAGATACGCAGTATTTT. It yields the protein CSAHHAGGAGTDTQYF.

Comment on this clonotype: This may be a read error, as it is one base from a much larger clone. This sequence joins TRBV5-6 and TRBJ1-6; 7 nucleotides align to TRBD1. The CDR3 has 16 amino acids. Germline values: CDR1 SGHDT, CDR2 YYEEEE. In DNA, the CDR3 is TGTGCCAGCAGCTCCAGACAGGGCTCCTATAATTCACCCCTCAACTTT. It specifies CASSSRQGSYNSPLNF.

This clonotype was seen ten or more times. The CDR3 sequence is CASSPAIGDTIYF. In DNA, the CDR3 is TGTGCCAGCAGCCCGGCCATCGGGGACACCATATATTTT. The chain has TRBV7-3 and TRBJ1-3; no clear D gene. This CDR3 spans 13 amino acids. Trimming left V 5 bases short and J 8 bases short, with 13 bases between. Germline V gives CDR1 SGHTA, CDR2 FQGTGA. The complete variable domain, with remaining parts taken from reference TRBV7-3 and TRBJ1-3, reads GAGVSQTPSNKVTEKGKYVELRCDPISGHTALYWYRQSLGQGPEFLIYFQGTGAADDSGLPNDRFFAVRPEGSVSTLKIQRTERGDSAVYLCASSPAIGDTIYFGEGSWLTVV.

This clonotype was counted ten times or more. The rearrangement joins TRBV3-1 to TRBJ1-2, with D hard to call. The CDR3 spans 16 residues. V was cut by 0 bases and J by 2 bases, with 13 bases left in between. CDR1 is LGHDT, CDR2 YNNKEL, per germline (reference sequence). The CDR3 DNA sequence: TGTGCCAGCAGCCAAGAAAAATTGTGGTTCAACTATGGCTACACCTTC. Its protein product is CASSQEKLWFNYGYTF.

This clonotype was observed many times. CDR3 sequence: CASSLVGAGLIYEQYF. Here the CDR3 DNA reads TGCGCCAGCAGCTTGGTGGGGGCAGGGTTAATCTACGAGCAGTACTTC. The chain uses TRBV5-1 and TRBJ2-7; D perhaps matches TRBD1 (6 bases). CDR1 is SGHRS and CDR2 is YFSETQ in the germline V gene. The V end lost 0 bases, the J end lost 3 bases, and 16 bases lay between the germline ends. The CDR3 totals 16 residues.

This clonotype was picked up many times. The rearrangement uses TRBV20-1 and TRBJ2-2; D unresolved. There are 11 residues in the CDR3. The V end was cut by 2 bases, the J end by 6 bases, with 4 bases between. The germline CDR1 and CDR2 sequences are DFQATT and SNEGSKA (reference sequence). In DNA form, the CDR3 reads TGCAGTGCTAGACGCGCCGGGGAGCTGTTTTTT. This translates into CSARRAGELFF.

This clonotype was recorded many times. This chain links TRBV12-3 or TRBV12-4 with TRBJ1-1; the D gene is possibly TRBD1 (6 bases). The V end was cut by 6 bases, the J end by 5 bases, with 16 bases between. The CDR3 spans 14 residues. The chain's CDR3 is CASRLDSIRTEAFF. As DNA, the CDR3 is TGTGCCAGCAGACTGGACAGTATTAGGACTGAAGCTTTCTTT.

In its sample, this clonotype was seen many times. V and J are TRBV5-5 and TRBJ2-1; the D call may be TRBD1 or TRBD2 (5 bases each). V gave up 0 bases and J gave up 6 bases, with 10 bases separating them. Germline CDR1 is SGHKS and CDR2 is YYEKEE (reference sequence). The CDR3 sequence is 14 residues long. Here the CDR3 reads CASSLDVGANEQFF. In DNA, the CDR3 is TGTGCCAGCAGCTTGGACGTCGGGGCCAATGAGCAGTTCTTC.

The table lists this clonotype with many counts. The chain carries TRBV20-1 and TRBJ1-5, with 8 bases aligning to TRBD1. There are 15 residues in the CDR3. The V segment lost 5 bases and the J segment 2 bases; nucleotides outside the gene matches: 8. Germline CDR1 DFQATT, CDR2 SNEGSKA (reference sequence). The CDR3 reads CSAALGQEGNQPQHF. Written as DNA, the CDR3 is TGCAGTGCTGCCCTGGGACAGGAAGGCAATCAGCCCCAGCATTTT.

The table lists this clonotype with many counts. The chain joins TRBV7-3 to TRBJ2-2; unclear D gene. The CDR3 loop spans 13 amino acids. V lost 2 bases and J 6 bases, leaving 7 bases between the germline ends. CDR1 SGHTA and CDR2 FQGTGA come from the germline V gene. The CDR3 DNA reads TGTGCCAGCAGCTTACAGAAGGCCGGGGAGCTGTTTTTT. Its translation is CASSLQKAGELFF.

There are many counts of this clonotype. The V and J genes are TRBV20-1 and TRBJ2-3, with TRBD2 matching over 12 bases. V shed 5 bases, J shed 0 bases, and the junction held 6 bases outside the gene matches. Per the germline V gene, CDR1 is DFQATT and CDR2 is SNEGSKA (reference sequence). The CDR3 contains 16 residues. DNA for the CDR3: TGCAGTGCTCCCGGGACTAGCGGGCTTAGCACAGATACGCAGTATTTT. This translates into CSAPGTSGLSTDTQYF.